This TCR beta chain was found in a study of T cells in Graves' hyperthyroidism and ophthalmopathy. Study-level information: Peripheral blood samples were taken at initial diagnosis, prior to any treatment. Study outcomes and limitations: Also found in blood were most expanded thyroid clonotypes above 0.001.

Lactation, pregnancy, other autoimmune disease or uncontrolled infection led to exclusion of patients. This clonotype was seen repeatedly, ten times or more. As yet, its antigen is unknown. Amplification of TCR beta CDR3 regions was performed using RNA transcripts as template. HTBI primers were employed in a first-round RT-PCR of the TCR CDR3. TCRdb ran MiXCR on the multiplex PCR reads and lists one entry per CDR3 protein. The profile covers 150,000 to 200,000 distinct CDR3 sequences, with approximately 15% appearing a single time and roughly 29% taken by the ten largest. The CDR3 covers 21 residues. CDR1 is KGHDR, CDR2 SFDVKD, per germline. The J segment lost 0 bases and the V segment lost 4 bases, leaving 18 bases of the junction unmatched.

The genes are TRBV24-1 and TRBJ1-4; 8 bases match TRBD1. The sequence came from a woman aged 50 to 60 with Graves' hyperthyroidism. The sample comprised blood. The CDR3 nucleotides are TGTGCCACCAGTGACCTCGGACAGGGTAATGTCGGAGGACCAACTAATGAAAAACTGTTTTTT. The encoded protein is CATSDLGQGNVGGPTNEKLFF.